The sequence of this TCR beta chain was determined in a study of beta chain features in type 1 diabetes. A few counts support this clone. The authors reverse transcribed all of the isolated RNA, so sequencing captured expressed TCRB transcripts. Some clones are missing from TCRdb's copy, which holds only in-frame ones; the method was immunoSEQ multiplex PCR. The data contain around 300,000 clones, approximately 8.1% of them seen just once; the ten biggest clones take up over 0.8%. The V end lost 6 bases, the J end lost 3 bases, and 17 bases lay between the germline ends. The length of the CDR3 is 15 residues. Germline values: CDR1 LGHNA, CDR2 YNFKEQ. In all sorted populations, purity surpassed 95%.

The clonotype originates from a woman aged 18-29 years in good health. The sequenced material came from central memory CD4+ T cells from blood. The chain uses TRBV4-2 and TRBJ2-5, with D maybe TRBD1 (5 bases). CDR3 DNA sequence: TGTGCCAGCAGTAAAACAGGAAACCTTAAAGAGACCCAGTACTTC. It yields the protein CASSKTGNLKETQYF.